Each of the 16 T cell receptor beta chains below was sequenced from the same sample in a study of blood T cell repertoires in COVID-19. Libraries were prepared by immunoSEQ multiplex PCR; TCRdb keeps only in-frame clonotypes and omits some of them. The table records about 160,000 clones, more than 60% of them present only once. The material sequenced was peripheral blood. The receptors were sampled from a man in his 70s with acute or convalescent COVID-19.

The V call is TRBV20-1, the J call TRBJ2-3; perhaps TRBD2 as D (6 bases). The CDR3 spans 11 residues. Between the trimmed V and J ends, which lost 5 bases and 5 bases, there was a span of 8 bases. Germline values: CDR1 DFQATT, CDR2 SNEGSKA (reference sequence). The DNA of the CDR3 is TGCAGTGCTGGGGGGTTAGATACGCAGTATTTT. This codes for CSAGGLDTQYF.

The chain couples TRBV10-1 to TRBJ2-1; 7 bases align to TRBD1. This CDR3 region has 15 residues. V trimming: 5 bases; J trimming: 6 bases; junction bases outside the gene matches: 10. Germline CDR1 and CDR2: WNHNN and SYGVQD (reference sequence). The CDR3 DNA is TGCGCCAGCAGTAAACAGGGGTCAAGGGCCAATGAGCAGTTCTTC. Protein: CASSKQGSRANEQFF.

The chain is built from TRBV15 and TRBJ2-1; TRBD1 agrees at 7 bases. Per germline, CDR1 LNHNV and CDR2 YYDKDF (reference sequence). The V segment lost 5 bases and the J segment 10 bases; nucleotides outside the gene matches: 8. This CDR3 contains 13 residues. The CDR3 is CATSRDSLAEQFF. The CDR3 DNA reads TGTGCCACCAGCCGGGACAGTCTTGCGGAGCAGTTCTTC.

This clone turned up a few times. The chain is built from TRBV7-9 and TRBJ2-1; maybe TRBD2 (5 bases). V was clipped by 2 bases and J by 3 bases, with 11 bases between them. The germline CDR1 and CDR2 sequences are SEHNR and FQNEAQ (reference sequence). This CDR3 has 15 amino acids. The CDR3 region is CASSLSGILYNEQFF. CDR3 coding DNA: TGTGCCAGCAGCTTAAGCGGCATCCTCTACAATGAGCAGTTCTTC.

A single count supports this clone. The rearrangement links TRBV7-9 to TRBJ2-5; D remains unclear. The germline V gene has CDR1 SEHNR and CDR2 FQNEAQ (reference sequence). The CDR3 sequence is 15 residues long. The V gene lost 5 bases and the J gene lost 3 bases, with 16 bases spanning the gap. The CDR3 coding sequence is TGTGCCAGCAGCGCCGACGGCGACAAGAAAGAGACCCAGTACTTC. This translates into CASSADGDKKETQYF.

Of note for this clone: A junction end diverges from the germline sequence, so it may reflect a read error. The V call is TRBV6-5, the J call TRBJ1-2; D ambiguous. Germline V gives CDR1 MNHEY, CDR2 SVGAGI. The CDR3 sequence is 13 residues long. CDR3 DNA sequence: TGTGCCAGCAGTGACTCAGAAGCTTATGGCTACACCTTC. Translation gives CASSDSEAYGYTF.

Judged by abundance, this clone is medium-sized. The chain joins TRBV11-1 to TRBJ2-7, with a tentative D call TRBD2 (6 bases). The CDR3 loop spans 14 amino acids. CDR1 and CDR2 (germline): SGHAT, FQDESV (reference sequence). V dropped 3 bases and J dropped 7 bases, with 16 bases sitting between them. The DNA for the CDR3 is TGTGCCAGCAGCTTCGCGGGGAATTCTAAAGAGCAGTACTTC. Translated, it gives CASSFAGNSKEQYF. The full variable domain, rest sourced from reference TRBV11-1 and TRBJ2-7, is EAEVAQSPRYKITEKSQAVAFWCDPISGHATLYWYRQILGQGPELLVQFQDESVVDDSQLPKDRFSAERLKGVDSTLKIQPAELGDSAMYLCASSFAGNSKEQYFGPGTRLTVT.

This clone occurred once. The rearrangement joins TRBV28 to TRBJ2-7; the D gene is possibly TRBD1 (5 bases). This CDR3 spans 13 amino acids. Trimming cost V 6 bases and J 2 bases, with 11 bases left between them. Germline lookup yields CDR1 MDHEN and CDR2 SYDVKM. Here the CDR3 reads CASRTAVTYEQYF. Here the CDR3 DNA reads TGTGCCAGCAGGACAGCCGTGACCTACGAGCAGTACTTC.

The chain joins TRBV11-3 to TRBJ2-7, with 11 bases that match TRBD2. Looked up from germline, CDR1 is SGHNT and CDR2 is YENEEA. This CDR3 is built from 16 residues. V shed 1 base and J 3 bases; nucleotides not matched to a gene: 5. The CDR3 sequence is CASSLAGLADIYEQYF. CDR3 in DNA: TGTGCCAGCAGCTTAGCGGGACTAGCGGACATCTACGAGCAGTACTTC.

The chain has TRBV5-1 and TRBJ2-5, with TRBD1 identical over 9 bases. Losses at the gene ends were 4 bases for V and 2 bases for J; bases not matched to a gene: 12. Germline CDR1 SGHRS, CDR2 YFSETQ. The CDR3 spans 17 residues. DNA for the CDR3: TGCGCCAGCAGCCCGAATTCACAGGGGGCCTCTCAAGAGACCCAGTACTTC. Protein sequence: CASSPNSQGASQETQYF. Drawing the rest from reference TRBV5-1 and TRBJ2-5, the complete variable domain is KAGVTQTPRYLIKTRGQQVTLSCSPISGHRSVSWYQQTPGQGLQFLFEYFSETQRNKGNFPGRFSGRQFSNSRSEMNVSTLELGDSALYLCASSPNSQGASQETQYFGPGTRLLVL.

The chain is built from TRBV28 and TRBJ2-1, with D maybe TRBD1 (5 bases). Germline V lookup: CDR1 MDHEN, CDR2 SYDVKM. This CDR3 comprises 16 residues. Deletions cut 6 bases from V and 0 bases from J, with 15 bases between. This CDR3 reads CASSPGHASSYNEQFF. The CDR3 region has the DNA TGTGCCAGCAGCCCAGGACACGCGAGCTCCTACAATGAGCAGTTCTTC.

V usage is TRBV6-6 and J usage is TRBJ2-2, with 10 positions matching TRBD2. V lost 6 bases to trimming and J lost 0 bases; unmatched junction nucleotides: 1. Germline CDR1 and CDR2: MNHNY and SVGAGI (reference sequence). The CDR3 has 15 amino acids. CDR3 residues: CASRTSGTNTGELFF. CDR3 coding DNA: TGTGCCAGCAGAACTAGCGGGACGAACACCGGGGAGCTGTTTTTT.

The chain carries TRBV2 and TRBJ1-2, with a weak D call TRBD1 (6 bases). Germline V lookup: CDR1 SNHLY, CDR2 FYNNEI. The V end lost 0 bases, the J end lost 7 bases, and 12 bases lay between the germline ends. CDR3 length: 14 residues. CDR3: CASSEAGQAVGYTF. CDR3 sequence (DNA): TGTGCCAGCAGTGAAGCGGGACAAGCCGTTGGCTACACCTTC.

This sequence joins TRBV5-6 and TRBJ1-5; the D gene is possibly TRBD1 (6 bases). The germline CDR1 and CDR2 sequences are SGHDT and YYEEEE. Deletions cut 2 bases from V and 4 bases from J, with 13 bases between. This CDR3 region has 15 residues. CDR3 DNA: TGTGCCAGCAGCTTCGGGGGGGCTACGAATCAGCCCCAGCATTTT. This gives the protein CASSFGGATNQPQHF.

This rearrangement joins TRBV6-5 to TRBJ1-1; D gene ambiguous. The CDR3 length is 15 residues. The V gene's germline CDR1 is MNHEY and CDR2 SVGAGI. Deletions cut 5 bases from V and 10 bases from J, with 23 bases between. Here the CDR3 reads CASSRKTRGGEGAFF. CDR3 DNA sequence: TGTGCCAGCAGTCGAAAAACCCGTGGAGGAGAGGGAGCTTTCTTT.

The gene calls are TRBV7-9 and TRBJ1-1, with a possible D match to TRBD1 (5 bases). Trimming removed 6 bases from V and 1 base from J, with 9 bases in between. Germline V CDR1 and CDR2: SEHNR, FQNEAQ (reference sequence). The CDR3 is made up of 13 amino acids. CDR3 nucleotide sequence: TGTGCCAGCAGTTTTCAGGGGAACACTGAAGCTTTCTTT. Residues: CASSFQGNTEAFF.